The 24 T cell receptor beta chains below all came from one sample that was sequenced in a study of cytomegalovirus exposure and HLA in healthy donors. In the PCR, 60 Vbeta and 13 Jbeta primers were used. Profiled with immunoSEQ multiplex PCR; TCRdb holds only in-frame clones, not every one. The table has about 160,000 clones, roughly 87% seen once. Material for sequencing was PBMCs. The receptors derive from a girl aged 5 to 17 in good health and CMV-seropositive.

This rearrangement joins TRBV6-5 to TRBJ2-1, with 7 nucleotides matching TRBD1. V lost 9 bases and J lost 4; bases outside the gene matches: 9. The CDR3 has 14 amino acids. Per germline, CDR1 MNHEY and CDR2 SVGAGI. CDR3 sequence: CASMSWDSYNEQFF. In nucleotides, the CDR3 is TGTGCCAGTATGTCCTGGGACAGTTACAATGAGCAGTTCTTC.

In this sample, this clone turned up a few times. The chain links TRBV6-5 to TRBJ2-6; possibly TRBD1 for D (5 bases). The CDR3 has 15 residues. The V gene's germline CDR1 is MNHEY and CDR2 SVGAGI. Trimming took 4 bases from V and 4 from J, leaving 11 bases between them. CDR3 amino acids: CASSSDSLGANVLTF. CDR3 nucleotides: TGTGCCAGCAGTTCCGACAGTCTCGGGGCCAACGTCCTGACTTTC.

The chain links TRBV27 to TRBJ2-1; 8 positions match TRBD2. There are 14 residues in the CDR3. The V segment lost 6 bases and the J segment 8 bases; nucleotides outside the gene matches: 9. CDR1 is MNHEY and CDR2 is SMNVEV in the germline V gene (reference sequence). CDR3 coding DNA: TGTGCCAGCAGACTTAGCGGGGTGATGGATGAGCAGTTCTTC. Translating gives CASRLSGVMDEQFF.

The chain joins TRBV5-6 to TRBJ1-5; perhaps TRBD1 as D (5 bases). The germline V and J ends were trimmed by 1 base and 4 bases, with 12 bases remaining between them. From germline, CDR1 is SGHDT and CDR2 YYEEEE. This CDR3 is 15 amino acids long. This chain's CDR3 is CASSLFAGDNQPQHF. The CDR3 nucleotides are TGTGCCAGCAGCTTGTTTGCGGGGGATAATCAGCCCCAGCATTTT.

This clone was detected only a few times. The chain joins TRBV11-2 to TRBJ2-7; tentatively, D is TRBD2 (6 bases). This CDR3 spans 15 amino acids. Between the trimmed V and J ends, which lost 5 bases and 0 bases, there was a span of 14 bases. CDR1 is SGHAT, CDR2 FQNNGV, per germline. As DNA, the CDR3 is TGTGCCAGCAGCGCCTCTAGCGACTACTCCTACGAGCAGTACTTC. It yields the protein CASSASSDYSYEQYF.

The chain has TRBV4-3 and TRBJ2-3, with 8 bases matching TRBD2. This CDR3 contains 18 residues. V lost 4 bases to trimming and J lost 2 bases; unmatched junction nucleotides: 14. The V gene's germline CDR1 is LGHNA and CDR2 YSLEER. The DNA of the CDR3 is TGCGCCAGCAGCCCCCGCCGGAGCGGGGGCTCTTTCACAGATACGCAGTATTTT. Residues: CASSPRRSGGSFTDTQYF.

V gene TRBV6-1 combines with J gene TRBJ2-7, with TRBD1 matching over 7 bases. The CDR3 is 15 amino acids. V dropped 6 bases and J dropped 4; count of bases not matched to a gene: 12. The germline gives CDR1 MNHNS, CDR2 SASEGT. CDR3 DNA: TGTGCCAGCAGCCTTCCTAGGGACAGCAGTTACGAGCAGTACTTC. Its translation is CASSLPRDSSYEQYF.

The chain links TRBV6-6 to TRBJ2-7, with 11 bases that match TRBD1. The V gene end was trimmed by 6 bases and the J gene end by 4 bases; junction bases not matched to a gene: 5. This CDR3 contains 14 residues. Germline V lookup: CDR1 MNHNY, CDR2 SVGAGI (reference sequence). Written as DNA, the CDR3 is TGTGCCAGCAGCCTCTGGGACAGGGGGTACGAGCAGTACTTC. It translates to CASSLWDRGYEQYF.

This chain links TRBV19 with TRBJ2-7; D call uncertain. In germline, CDR1 is LNHDA, CDR2 SQIVND (reference sequence). V dropped 4 bases and J dropped 7 bases, with 11 bases sitting between them. The CDR3 has 12 residues. The CDR3 loop is CASSRNGREQYF. DNA for the CDR3: TGTGCCAGTAGTAGAAACGGTAGAGAGCAGTACTTC.

The genes are TRBV7-9 and TRBJ2-7; D perhaps matches TRBD2 (5 bases). CDR3 size: 13 residues. Germline CDR1 reads SEHNR; CDR2 reads FQNEAQ (reference sequence). V lost 6 bases and J 3 bases, leaving 12 bases between the germline ends. The CDR3: CASSIVASYEQYF. CDR3 DNA: TGTGCCAGCAGTATAGTAGCGAGCTACGAGCAGTACTTC.

The rearrangement uses TRBV2 and TRBJ2-6; D might be TRBD1 (5 bases). This CDR3 comprises 16 residues. Between the trimmed V and J ends, which lost 2 bases and 0 bases, there was a span of 8 bases. Germline CDR1 reads SNHLY; CDR2 reads FYNNEI. As DNA, the CDR3 is TGTGCCAGCAGTGAACAGGGTAACTCTGGGGCCAACGTCCTGACTTTC. It yields the protein CASSEQGNSGANVLTF. Full variable domain (rest looked up from reference TRBV2 and TRBJ2-6): EPEVTQTPSHQVTQMGQEVILRCVPISNHLYFYWYRQILGQKVEFLVSFYNNEISEKSEIFDDQFSVERPDGSNFTLKIRSTKLEDSAMYFCASSEQGNSGANVLTFGAGSRLTVL.

The rearrangement links TRBV9 to TRBJ2-2; D might be TRBD1 (6 bases). The germline V gene encodes CDR1 SGDLS and CDR2 YYNGEE. CDR3 size: 15 residues. The germline V and J ends were trimmed by 4 bases and 6 bases, with 16 bases remaining between them. For the CDR3, the DNA is TGTGCCAGCAGCTTGAGGCCAGGGGTCCCCGGGGAGCTGTTTTTT. Translating gives CASSLRPGVPGELFF. The variable domain in full, with the rest retrieved from reference TRBV9 and TRBJ2-2, is DSGVTQTPKHLITATGQRVTLRCSPRSGDLSVYWYQQSLDQGLQFLIQYYNGEERAKGNILERFSAQQFPDLHSELNLSSLELGDSALYFCASSLRPGVPGELFFGEGSRLTVL.

This CDR3 reads CASSRRGPGELFF. As DNA, the CDR3 is TGTGCCAGCAGTCGAAGGGGGCCCGGGGAGCTGTTTTTT. V is TRBV27 and J is TRBJ2-2; 7 positions agree with TRBD1. With 5 bases clipped from V and 6 bases from J, the junction kept 3 bases outside the gene matches. This CDR3 has 13 residues. CDR1 and CDR2 from the germline V gene are MNHEY and SMNVEV (reference sequence).

The chain couples TRBV7-2 to TRBJ2-3; D possibly corresponds to TRBD1 (6 bases). The CDR3 is made up of 14 amino acids. Germline CDR1 SGHTA, CDR2 FQGNSA. Trimming shortened V by 5 bases and J by 2 bases, and 11 bases separated the two germline ends. Written as DNA, the CDR3 is TGTGCCAGCAGCCCTGACAGGACCACAGATACGCAGTATTTT. This translates into CASSPDRTTDTQYF. The whole variable domain, remainder taken from reference TRBV7-2 and TRBJ2-3, is GAGVSQSPSNKVTEKGKDVELRCDPISGHTALYWYRQSLGQGLEFLIYFQGNSAPDKSGLPSDRFSAERTGGSVSTLTIQRTQQEDSAVYLCASSPDRTTDTQYFGPGTRLTVL.

The rearrangement uses TRBV27 and TRBJ1-1, with D unclear. This CDR3 contains 13 residues. Trimming took 8 bases from V and 0 from J, leaving 10 bases between them. The germline V gene encodes CDR1 MNHEY and CDR2 SMNVEV (reference sequence). The CDR3 region is CASRWELNTEAFF. CDR3 nucleotides: TGTGCCAGCCGCTGGGAGTTGAACACTGAAGCTTTCTTT.

The V and J genes are TRBV7-9 and TRBJ2-1; TRBD2 agrees at 9 bases. The CDR3 contains 16 residues. CDR1 is SEHNR, CDR2 FQNEAQ, per germline (reference sequence). V was clipped by 5 bases and J by 9 bases; unmatched bases: 14. The CDR3 DNA reads TGTGCCAGCAGCGCGTGGGGTGCGGGAGGGCCGGGTGAGCAGTTCTTC. This gives the protein CASSAWGAGGPGEQFF.

The chain couples TRBV2 to TRBJ2-4, with D unclear. V dropped 4 bases and J dropped 2 bases, with 12 bases sitting between them. This CDR3 region has 15 residues. Germline loops: CDR1 SNHLY, CDR2 FYNNEI. The CDR3 sequence: CASSGNTATKNIQYF. The CDR3 bases are TGTGCCAGCAGTGGTAATACAGCCACCAAAAACATTCAGTACTTC.

This clone was found a few times. The chain recombines TRBV28 with TRBJ1-1, with TRBD1 as a possible D gene (6 bases). CDR3 length: 14 amino acids. Germline CDR1 and CDR2: MDHEN and SYDVKM. The V end lost 2 bases, the J end lost 4 bases, and 11 bases lay between the germline ends. The CDR3 DNA reads TGTGCCAGCAGTTTAGACAGGCACCCCACTGAAGCTTTCTTT. This codes for CASSLDRHPTEAFF. The full variable domain, its missing parts supplied by reference TRBV28 and TRBJ1-1, is DVKVTQSSRYLVKRTGEKVFLECVQDMDHENMFWYRQDPGLGLRLIYFSYDVKMKEKGDIPEGYSVSREKKERFSLILESASTNQTSMYLCASSLDRHPTEAFFGQGTRLTVV.

The chain combines TRBV21-1 with TRBJ1-5; the table's D call, TRBD1, has no DNA check behind it. TRBV21-1 is termed a pseudogene. The CDR3 extends over 16 amino acids. CDR3 bases: TGTGCCAGCAGCAAACGAGAGACAGGGCCCAATCAGCCCCAGCATTTT. Protein sequence: CASSKRETGPNQPQHF.

The chain links TRBV11-2 to TRBJ2-2; 7 bases are shared with TRBD2. The CDR3 consists of 16 residues. Germline V gene data show CDR1 as SGHAT and CDR2 as FQNNGV. V was pared by 5 bases and J by 0 bases, with 6 bases of the junction left unmatched. The CDR3 nucleotides are TGTGCCAGCAGCCGAAAACTAGCGTCGAACACCGGGGAGCTGTTTTTT. As protein: CASSRKLASNTGELFF.

This clone was detected once. The V call is TRBV11-2, the J call TRBJ2-3, with D unresolved. With 5 bases removed from V and 12 bases from J, the gap between germline ends came to 12 bases. Germline CDR1 reads SGHAT; CDR2 reads FQNNGV. The CDR3 consists of 11 residues. CDR3 coding DNA: TGTGCCAGCAGCCTAAACGCCAACCAGTATTTT. Protein sequence: CASSLNANQYF.

The chain is built from TRBV28 and TRBJ1-4; D remains ambiguous. The CDR3 extends over 15 amino acids. The V end lost 5 bases, the J end lost 3 bases, and 13 bases lay between the germline ends. Per the germline V gene, CDR1 is MDHEN and CDR2 is SYDVKM. The CDR3 loop is CASSRPQEANEKLFF. The CDR3 coding sequence is TGTGCCAGCAGTCGACCCCAGGAGGCTAATGAAAAACTGTTTTTT.

A single count supports this clone. The V and J genes are TRBV10-2 and TRBJ1-3; D remains ambiguous. V was pared by 3 bases and J by 7 bases, with 16 bases between. Germline CDR1 WSHSY, CDR2 SAAADI. This CDR3 spans 15 amino acids. DNA for the CDR3: TGCGCCAGCAGTGAATGGTGGCATCCCAGTAACACCATATATTTT. Protein product: CASSEWWHPSNTIYF.

The chain joins TRBV14 to TRBJ2-7, with TRBD1 matching 7 bases. Looked up from germline, CDR1 is SGHDN and CDR2 is FVKESK. V lost 4 bases to trimming and J lost 2 bases; unmatched junction nucleotides: 11. CDR3 size: 16 residues. The CDR3 region is CASSRQGQDGPYEQYF. CDR3 sequence (DNA): TGTGCCAGCAGCCGACAAGGACAGGATGGCCCCTACGAGCAGTACTTC.